This T cell receptor (delta chain) was captured in a study of Vδ1+ human thymocytes. Study-wide points: TRD repertoires were essentially private, unlike widely shared TRG clonotypes. Highly polyclonal TRG and TRD repertoires with Gaussian CDR3 length distributions appeared in thymus. About 20% of thymic delta-chain sequences were Vdelta2, with few Vdelta3, unlike blood Vdelta1+ controls.

This clone is categorized as medium-sized. Its antigen remains unknown. Other DNA sequences within the sample encode an identical CDR3. RNA was extracted from the cells and then reverse transcribed. CDR3 amplicons came from multiplex PCR with pooled V-gene forward and constant-region reverse primers. TCRdb applied CATT to the multiplex PCR reads for clone calling. The data hold 45,000 to 60,000 delta-chain clones, with more than 15% observed a single time. Thymocytes were sorted as CD3+ TCRVdelta1+ TCRVdelta2- after alphabeta T cell depletion. Vdelta1+ thymocyte sorts reached between roughly 97% and 99.6% purity. J lost 2 bases, V lost 0 bases, and 6 bases had no gene match. The CDR3 has 17 amino acids. Germline V gene lookup returns CDR1 GEAIGNYY and CDR2 EKD.

This chain links TRDV2 with TRDJ1; TRDD3 aligns across 12 bases. The sequencing input was Vdelta1+ gamma-delta thymocytes from the thymus. Noted subset: FACS-sorted CD3+ TCRalphabeta- TCRVdelta1+ TCRVdelta2- thymocytes. This receptor was obtained from a boy in the first two years of life who had congenital heart surgery. CDR3 DNA: TGTGCCTGTGACACCTACTGGGGGATACTCAAGACCGATAAACTCATCTTT. Translating gives CACDTYWGILKTDKLIF.